The TCR beta chain described here comes from a study of technical replicates of blood from a few donors. The V segment lost 4 bases and the J segment 5 bases; nucleotides outside the gene matches: 3. The CDR3 totals 13 residues. The germline gives CDR1 LNHDA, CDR2 SQIVND (reference sequence). This clone has just one count. Using immunoSEQ multiplex PCR, the repertoire was profiled, and TCRdb retains in-frame clones only, with some absent. The sample consists of over 85,000 clones, approximately 96% of them appearing once. This TCR derives from a human donor in good health. Material for sequencing was T cells isolated from PBMCs. The chain employs TRBV19 and TRBJ2-7; 9 positions agree with TRBD1. The CDR3 loop is CASSKGQGNEQYF. The CDR3 DNA reads as TGTGCCAGTAGTAAGGGACAGGGTAACGAGCAGTACTTC.